A selection of T cell receptor beta chains follows, all from one sample in a study of blood T cell repertoires in COVID-19. Some clones are missing from TCRdb's copy, which holds only in-frame ones; the method was immunoSEQ multiplex PCR. The sample yields about 150,000 clones, around 84% seen once. Source material: peripheral blood. The receptors stem from a man older than 75 with acute or convalescent COVID-19. Both conserved end residues are part of each CDR3. The order of the fields is CDR3 protein, CDR3 DNA, D gene, J gene, clone size, V gene. A D gene is named only where the DNA matches it firmly. Clone sizes are given selectively: once, few, many, or a class where the clone is expanded.

cdr3_aa: CASSDGQGEIEKLFF; cdr3_nt: TGTGCCAGCAGTGACGGACAGGGGGAAATTGAAAAACTGTTTTTT; d_call: TRBD1; j_call: TRBJ1-4; clone_size: .; v_call: TRBV25-1
cdr3_aa: CASSPIQGVNSPLHF; cdr3_nt: TGTGCCAGCAGTCCCATCCAAGGAGTTAATTCACCCCTCCACTTT; d_call: .; j_call: TRBJ1-6; clone_size: once; v_call: TRBV27
cdr3_aa: CSATTSNEQFF; cdr3_nt: TGCAGTGCCACTACTAGCAATGAGCAGTTCTTC; d_call: .; j_call: TRBJ2-1; clone_size: once; v_call: TRBV20-1
cdr3_aa: CASSLDLSNEQFF; cdr3_nt: TGTGCCAGCAGCTTAGATCTAAGCAATGAGCAGTTCTTC; d_call: .; j_call: TRBJ2-1; clone_size: .; v_call: TRBV11-2
cdr3_aa: CASSLAGLALKETQYF; cdr3_nt: TGTGCCAGCAGCTTAGCCGGGCTAGCGCTGAAAGAGACCCAGTACTTC; d_call: .; j_call: TRBJ2-5; clone_size: .; v_call: TRBV7-9
cdr3_aa: CASSLGLQGSYNSPLHF; cdr3_nt: TGTGCCAGCAGCTTGGGCTTACAGGGCTCCTATAATTCACCCCTCCACTTT; d_call: .; j_call: TRBJ1-6; clone_size: .; v_call: TRBV5-4
cdr3_aa: CASRPGTEETQYF; cdr3_nt: TGTGCCAGCCGGCCGGGGACAGAAGAGACCCAGTACTTC; d_call: TRBD1; j_call: TRBJ2-5; clone_size: .; v_call: TRBV9
cdr3_aa: CASSPRLQGADEQFF; cdr3_nt: TGTGCCAGCTCACCACGTTTACAGGGGGCCGATGAGCAGTTCTTC; d_call: TRBD1; j_call: TRBJ2-1; clone_size: .; v_call: TRBV18
cdr3_aa: CASSFQQGLNQPQHF; cdr3_nt: TGTGCCAGCAGCTTTCAACAGGGGCTTAATCAGCCCCAGCATTTT; d_call: TRBD1; j_call: TRBJ1-5; clone_size: .; v_call: TRBV7-2
cdr3_aa: CASRRPQGKLFF; cdr3_nt: TGTGCCAGCAGGCGCCCCCAGGGGAAACTGTTTTTT; d_call: .; j_call: TRBJ1-4; clone_size: .; v_call: TRBV28
cdr3_aa: CATSEDRGRVRELFF; cdr3_nt: TGTGCCACCAGTGAGGACAGGGGGAGGGTCAGGGAGCTGTTTTTT; d_call: TRBD1; j_call: TRBJ2-2; clone_size: once; v_call: TRBV15
cdr3_aa: CATSREILGAMNTEAFF; cdr3_nt: TGTGCCACCAGCAGAGAAATACTGGGCGCAATGAACACTGAAGCTTTCTTT; d_call: .; j_call: TRBJ1-1; clone_size: once; v_call: TRBV15
cdr3_aa: CASSISSGALRETQYF; cdr3_nt: TGTGCCAGTAGTATCTCCAGCGGGGCCCTTAGGGAGACCCAGTACTTC; d_call: TRBD2; j_call: TRBJ2-5; clone_size: .; v_call: TRBV19
cdr3_aa: CASSLGQGTNEKLFF; cdr3_nt: TGTGCCAGCAGCTTAGGACAGGGCACTAATGAAAAACTGTTTTTT; d_call: TRBD1; j_call: TRBJ1-4; clone_size: .; v_call: TRBV7-9
cdr3_aa: CASIPGGAAPQPQHF; cdr3_nt: TGTGCCAGCATCCCCGGTGGGGCAGCTCCTCAGCCCCAGCATTTT; d_call: .; j_call: TRBJ1-5; clone_size: .; v_call: TRBV28
cdr3_aa: CASSFYRAHIYGYTF; cdr3_nt: TGTGCCAGCAGTTTCTACAGGGCACACATCTATGGCTACACCTTC; d_call: .; j_call: TRBJ1-2; clone_size: .; v_call: TRBV6-5
cdr3_aa: CASSSHGGGRQYGYTF; cdr3_nt: TGTGCCAGCAGCTCCCACGGGGGGGGGCGCCAATATGGCTACACCTTC; d_call: .; j_call: TRBJ1-2; clone_size: .; v_call: TRBV7-2
cdr3_aa: CASSVHRERGEAFF; cdr3_nt: TGTGCCAGTAGTGTACACAGGGAACGAGGCGAAGCTTTCTTT; d_call: .; j_call: TRBJ1-1; clone_size: .; v_call: TRBV19
cdr3_aa: CASSDPWRTNTGELFF; cdr3_nt: TGTGCCAGCAGTGACCCCTGGCGGACGAACACCGGGGAGCTGTTTTTT; d_call: .; j_call: TRBJ2-2; clone_size: .; v_call: TRBV6-4
cdr3_aa: CASSLEPGGHNEQFF; cdr3_nt: TGCGCCAGCAGCTTGGAGCCGGGGGGCCACAATGAGCAGTTCTTC; d_call: .; j_call: TRBJ2-1; clone_size: .; v_call: TRBV5-1
cdr3_aa: CASGTSAADTQYF; cdr3_nt: TGCGCCAGCGGGACTAGCGCCGCAGATACGCAGTATTTT; d_call: TRBD2; j_call: TRBJ2-3; clone_size: .; v_call: TRBV5-1
cdr3_aa: CASSAGGPRAGELFF; cdr3_nt: TGCGCCAGCAGCGCGGGGGGGCCTCGAGCCGGGGAGCTGTTTTTT; d_call: TRBD2; j_call: TRBJ2-2; clone_size: .; v_call: TRBV5-1
cdr3_aa: CASREGQGVEYEQYF; cdr3_nt: TGTGCCAGCAGAGAAGGACAGGGGGTTGAGTACGAGCAGTACTTC; d_call: TRBD1; j_call: TRBJ2-7; clone_size: few; v_call: TRBV2
cdr3_aa: CASSRQGTYEKLFF; cdr3_nt: TGCGCCAGCAGTCGACAGGGAACGTATGAAAAACTGTTTTTT; d_call: TRBD1; j_call: TRBJ1-4; clone_size: .; v_call: TRBV10-2